These 19 T cell receptor beta chains were sequenced from one sample in a study of cytomegalovirus exposure and HLA in healthy donors (dated by TCRdb to about 2017). The library was made by the immunoSEQ multiplex PCR assay. The multiplex PCR relied on a mix of 60 forward primers for TCR Vbeta segments and 13 reverse primers for TCR Jbeta segments. Imported from immuneACCESS, the table was reduced by TCRdb to in-frame sequences with V and J called. These copies leave out some clones; in studies compared against another copy, an unresolved V gene accounts for under half, and the cause of the remainder is not known. The sample table lists 150,000 to 200,000 clones, approximately 74% of them with a count of one. The ten top clones hold under 3.5% of the sample. The sequencing input was PBMCs. These receptors were obtained from a woman aged 25-40 years in good health and CMV-seronegative.

In this sample, this clone turned up a few times. The rearrangement links TRBV7-2 to TRBJ2-1, with 9 positions matching TRBD1. Germline CDR1 SGHTA, CDR2 FQGNSA. The CDR3 has 15 amino acids. With V trimmed by 1 base and J by 9 bases, 7 bases remained unmatched. The CDR3 DNA is TGTGCCAGCAGCTTAGAGACCCGGGACAGGGTTGAGCAGTTCTTC. As protein: CASSLETRDRVEQFF.

This clone was detected only a few times. This rearrangement joins TRBV6-5 to TRBJ2-3; possibly TRBD2 for D (6 bases). The CDR3 has 14 residues. Trimming took off 6 bases at V and 4 bases at J, with 14 bases between the two ends. The germline gives CDR1 MNHEY, CDR2 SVGAGI. Here the CDR3 reads CASSRDSQADTQYF. The CDR3 coding sequence is TGTGCCAGCAGCCGGGACTCCCAGGCAGATACGCAGTATTTT.

The CDR3 DNA reads as TGCAGTGCTGGGGGGGACATTCCGGCTTTCTTT. Protein sequence: CSAGGDIPAFF. V usage is TRBV20-1 and J usage is TRBJ1-1; perhaps TRBD1 as D (6 bases). Trimming stripped 5 bases from V and 11 bases from J, with 15 bases between. Germline CDR1 DFQATT, CDR2 SNEGSKA (reference sequence). The CDR3 contains 11 residues.

The sample holds a few counts of this clone. V is TRBV5-1 and J is TRBJ2-1; 7 positions match TRBD1. Germline-derived CDR1 and CDR2 are SGHRS and YFSETQ. The ends lost 3 bases at V and 10 bases at J; junction bases unmatched: 4. There are 12 residues in the CDR3. The CDR3 region has the DNA TGCGCCAGCAGCTCCCCGGGACAGGAGCAGTTCTTC. Translated: CASSSPGQEQFF.

This sequence joins TRBV4-2 and TRBJ2-5, with a tentative D call TRBD1 (6 bases). With 3 bases removed from V and 3 bases from J, the gap between germline ends came to 11 bases. Germline V gives CDR1 LGHNA, CDR2 YNFKEQ. The CDR3 sequence is 14 residues long. The CDR3 nucleotides are TGTGCCAGCAGCCAGGATACAGGGAAAGAGACCCAGTACTTC. Translated, it gives CASSQDTGKETQYF.

The table lists this clone with a few counts. The chain has TRBV5-1 and TRBJ2-5, with D uncertain. The CDR3 spans 17 residues. V lost 0 bases and J lost 0, with 15 bases in between. The germline V gene encodes CDR1 SGHRS and CDR2 YFSETQ. Written as DNA, the CDR3 is TGCGCCAGCAGCTTGGGGGCCTTTAACTTAAACCAAGAGACCCAGTACTTC. This encodes CASSLGAFNLNQETQYF.

CDR3 in amino acids: CASSEWNGNTDTQYF. In DNA, the CDR3 is TGTGCCAGCAGTGAATGGAACGGGAACACAGATACGCAGTATTTT. This chain joins TRBV25-1 and TRBJ2-3; possible D gene TRBD2, 5 bases. V shed 1 base and J shed 2 bases, with 10 bases lying between them. From germline, CDR1 is MGHDK and CDR2 SYGVNS. The CDR3 has 15 residues.

The chain is built from TRBV25-1 and TRBJ1-1; D call uncertain. This CDR3 has 15 amino acids. Between the trimmed V and J ends, which lost 1 base and 0 bases, there was a span of 9 bases. The V gene's germline CDR1 is MGHDK and CDR2 SYGVNS. In DNA form, the CDR3 reads TGTGCCAGCAGTGAATCCCTCGGTATGAACACTGAAGCTTTCTTT. Encoded protein: CASSESLGMNTEAFF.

The chain is built from TRBV2 and TRBJ2-1; TRBD2 might be the D (5 bases). The germline V gene has CDR1 SNHLY and CDR2 FYNNEI. V was pared by 6 bases and J by 3 bases, with 9 bases between. CDR3 size: 13 residues. CDR3 in DNA: TGTGCCAGCAGCGCCGGGGACTACAATGAGCAGTTCTTC. This sequence encodes CASSAGDYNEQFF.

This clone showed up just once. CDR3 nucleotide sequence: TGTGCCAGCAGCATACCTTCGGGACAATACTTTTACTTC. This sequence encodes CASSIPSGQYFYF. The chain has TRBV7-2 and TRBJ2-5; D might be TRBD1 (6 bases). The ends were cut back, 5 bases at V and 14 bases at J, with 21 bases in the middle. Germline loops: CDR1 SGHTA, CDR2 FQGNSA. The CDR3 has 13 residues.

The rearrangement uses TRBV29-1 and TRBJ2-2; TRBD2 aligns across 8 bases. CDR3 size: 14 residues. From germline, CDR1 is SQVTM and CDR2 ANQGSEA. Losses at the gene ends were 5 bases for V and 5 bases for J; bases not matched to a gene: 7. This CDR3 reads CSVKAGDSTGELFF. CDR3 DNA: TGCAGCGTTAAAGCGGGAGATAGTACCGGGGAGCTGTTTTTT.

The CDR3 DNA reads TGTGCCAGCAGCCCTGACAGGGGGGTTTTCGGTGAAGCTTTCTTT. Translating it yields CASSPDRGVFGEAFF. The genes are TRBV27 and TRBJ1-1; TRBD1 aligns across 9 bases. The germline V gene encodes CDR1 MNHEY and CDR2 SMNVEV (reference sequence). V lost 6 bases to trimming and J lost 7 bases; unmatched junction nucleotides: 12. This CDR3 region has 15 residues.

The rearrangement links TRBV7-6 to TRBJ2-5; D may be TRBD1 (6 bases). The DNA end is more similar to TRBJ2-7, so the J call may be wrong. Germline V CDR1 and CDR2: SGHVS, FNYEAQ. The CDR3 has 13 residues. CDR3 bases: TGTGCCAGCAGCCCCGGACAGTTGTACGAGCAGTACTTC. Translation gives CASSPGQLYEQYF.

J is TRBJ1-2 and V is TRBV4-3; 8 positions match TRBD1. V shed 0 bases and J 7 bases; nucleotides not matched to a gene: 10. There are 16 residues in the CDR3. Germline CDR1 LGHNA, CDR2 YSLEER. The CDR3: CASSQDLGTGWAGYTF. In nucleotides, the CDR3 is TGCGCCAGCAGCCAAGATCTGGGGACAGGTTGGGCTGGCTACACCTTC.

This clone has just one count. The gene calls are TRBV27 and TRBJ2-7; TRBD2 agrees at 9 bases. Germline V gene sequence: CDR1 MNHEY, CDR2 SMNVEV (reference sequence). Trimming took 4 bases from V and 3 from J; bases not matched to a gene: 4. The CDR3 sequence is 14 residues long. CDR3 sequence (DNA): TGTGCCAGCAGTTATGATAGCGGGGGCTACGAGCAGTACTTC. Translating gives CASSYDSGGYEQYF.

V and J are TRBV27 and TRBJ2-6, with D maybe TRBD1 (5 bases). Germline-derived CDR1 and CDR2 are MNHEY and SMNVEV (reference sequence). V was cut by 5 bases and J by 4 bases, with 12 bases left in between. The CDR3 totals 15 residues. The DNA for the CDR3 is TGTGCCAGCAGTGCAGGGTTGGTGGGGGCCAACGTCCTGACTTTC. Protein product: CASSAGLVGANVLTF.

The chain links TRBV28 to TRBJ1-1; 12 positions agree with TRBD1. Looked up from germline, CDR1 is MDHEN and CDR2 is SYDVKM. The CDR3 has 20 amino acids. V was clipped by 8 bases and J by 0 bases; unmatched bases: 19. Written as DNA, the CDR3 is TGTGCCAGCGGGGCACCGGGACAGGGGGCCCTGCCCTTTATGAACACTGAAGCTTTCTTT. Its translation is CASGAPGQGALPFMNTEAFF.

The chain carries TRBV7-2 and TRBJ1-1; tentatively, D is TRBD1 (6 bases). The CDR3 totals 14 residues. Trimming shortened V by 4 bases and J by 3 bases, and 12 bases separated the two germline ends. CDR1 SGHTA and CDR2 FQGNSA come from the germline V gene. In DNA form, the CDR3 reads TGTGCCAGCAGCTACGGGGGGCCGGACACTGAAGCTTTCTTT. Encoded protein: CASSYGGPDTEAFF.

The V call is TRBV27, the J call TRBJ2-1; maybe TRBD1 (6 bases). The CDR3 is made up of 15 amino acids. CDR1 is MNHEY, CDR2 SMNVEV, per germline (reference sequence). Between the trimmed V and J ends, which lost 8 bases and 8 bases, there was a span of 22 bases. CDR3: CASQAEGFTGYEQFF. Written as DNA, the CDR3 is TGTGCCAGCCAGGCTGAAGGGTTTACAGGGTATGAGCAGTTCTTC.